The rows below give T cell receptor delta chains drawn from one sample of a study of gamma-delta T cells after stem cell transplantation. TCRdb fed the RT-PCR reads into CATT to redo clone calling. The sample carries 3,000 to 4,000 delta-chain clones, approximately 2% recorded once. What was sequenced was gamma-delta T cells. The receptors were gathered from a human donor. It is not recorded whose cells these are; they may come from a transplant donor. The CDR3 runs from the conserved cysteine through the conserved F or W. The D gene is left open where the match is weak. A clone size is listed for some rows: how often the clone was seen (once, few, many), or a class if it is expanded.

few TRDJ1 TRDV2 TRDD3 CACEPLILGDTQKTDKLIF TGTGCCTGTGAGCCCCTCATACTGGGGGATACGCAAAAGACCGATAAACTCATCTTT
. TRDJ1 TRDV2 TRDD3 CACDTVSSGLELGESKLIF TGTGCCTGTGACACCGTCTCCTCCGGCCTCGAACTGGGGGAATCCAAACTCATCTTT
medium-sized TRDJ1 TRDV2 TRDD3 CACDSLLGERKLIF TGTGCCTGTGACAGTCTACTGGGGGAAAGAAAACTCATCTTT
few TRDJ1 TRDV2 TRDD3 CACDTVGRGIRGADKLIF TGTGCCTGTGACACCGTTGGTCGAGGGATACGCGGCGCCGATAAACTCATCTTT
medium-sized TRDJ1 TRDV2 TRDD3 CACDKLTGGGLTGTDKLIF TGTGCCTGTGATAAACTTACTGGGGGAGGCCTCACTGGCACCGATAAACTCATCTTT
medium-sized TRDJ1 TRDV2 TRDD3 CACDSLLGDNGIADKLIF TGTGCCTGTGACTCCCTACTGGGGGATAATGGGATCGCCGATAAACTCATCTTC
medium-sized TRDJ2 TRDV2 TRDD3 CACDTLGATSAQLFF TGTGCCTGTGACACCCTGGGGGCGACCTCAGCACAACTCTTCTTT
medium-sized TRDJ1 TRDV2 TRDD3 CACDRLGDTTTDKLIF TGTGCCTGTGACCGCCTGGGGGATACAACGACCGATAAACTCATCTTT
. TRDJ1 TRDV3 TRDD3 CAFKIPMGDSRADKLIF TGTGCCTTTAAGATCCCTATGGGGGATAGTCGGGCCGATAAACTCATCTTT
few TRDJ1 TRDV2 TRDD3 CACVRLAAGDNNARYTDKLIF TGTGCCTGTGTCAGACTTGCGGCCGGGGATAATAATGCCAGGTACACCGATAAACTCATCTTT